Following are 6 T cell receptor beta chains from one sample sequenced in a study of T cells in Graves' hyperthyroidism and ophthalmopathy. RNA transcripts were the template for amplifying TCR beta CDR3 regions. HTBI primers drove first-round RT-PCR of the TCR CDR3. TCRdb reprocessed the multiplex PCR reads with MiXCR, giving one entry per CDR3 protein. The repertoire holds a few hundred thousand distinct CDR3 sequences, with roughly 50% as singletons. The sample consisted of peripheral blood or thyroid tissue (not recorded which). The receptors shown here come from a woman aged 18-35 years with Graves' hyperthyroidism.

The V and J genes are TRBV7-3 and TRBJ2-2; D possibly corresponds to TRBD1 (6 bases). The germline V and J ends were trimmed by 5 bases and 4 bases, with 11 bases remaining between them. The length of the CDR3 is 14 residues. Germline CDR1 and CDR2: SGHTA and FQGTGA. CDR3 protein: CASSKTGTTGELFF. As DNA, the CDR3 is TGTGCCAGCAGCAAAACAGGGACCACCGGGGAGCTGTTTTTT.

J is TRBJ2-3 and V is TRBV5-1; unclear D gene. CDR3 length: 14 residues. The germline gives CDR1 SGHRS, CDR2 YFSETQ. The V end was cut by 3 bases, the J end by 0 bases, with 8 bases between. CDR3: CASSSMLSTDTQYF. CDR3 DNA: TGCGCCAGCAGCTCCATGCTGAGCACAGATACGCAGTATTTT.

The chain couples TRBV15 to TRBJ1-4; possibly TRBD1 for D (6 bases). The CDR3 has 17 amino acids. Trimming shortened V by 0 bases and J by 7 bases, and 18 bases separated the two germline ends. Looked up from germline, CDR1 is LNHNV and CDR2 is YYDKDF (reference sequence). Here the CDR3 reads CATSRDRKGGVGEKLFF. CDR3 DNA: TGTGCCACCAGCAGAGATAGGAAGGGGGGCGTTGGTGAAAAACTGTTTTTT.

Turning to this clonotype: A read error may explain this, as a much larger clone is one base away. J is TRBJ1-6 and V is TRBV20-1; possible D gene TRBD1, 5 bases. The V end was cut by 7 bases, the J end by 7 bases, with 14 bases between. Germline-derived CDR1 and CDR2 are DFQATT and SNEGSKA (reference sequence). This CDR3 is built from 13 residues. The DNA for the CDR3 is TGCAGTGTTAGGGGTGACGTGAATTCACCCCTCCACTTT. Translating it yields CSVRGDVNSPLHF.

The V and J genes are TRBV5-1 and TRBJ2-5; D remains unclear. With 1 base removed from V and 1 base from J, the gap between germline ends came to 5 bases. The germline V gene has CDR1 SGHRS and CDR2 YFSETQ. The CDR3 covers 13 residues. This CDR3 is CASSLTFQETQYF. CDR3 sequence (DNA): TGCGCCAGCAGCTTGACCTTCCAAGAGACCCAGTACTTC.

The genes are TRBV29-1 and TRBJ1-5; unclear D gene. This CDR3 comprises 13 residues. V was cut by 4 bases and J by 11 bases, with 18 bases left in between. Per germline, CDR1 SQVTM and CDR2 ANQGSEA. Written as DNA, the CDR3 is TGCAGCGTTGCGGTTACCGGCATGGAGACCCAGCATTTT. Its protein product is CSVAVTGMETQHF.